Listed here is a single TCR beta chain. In the study's own analysis: Reference gene primer amplification gave estimated nucleated cell counts. Assay used: immunoSEQ multiplex PCR; TCRdb lists only in-frame clones, some missing. V and J calls and clone size come straight from that table; D and trimming were deduced from the DNA. Here the sample spans 35,000 to 40,000 clones, around four fifths being singletons. The data were obtained in a study of blood T cell repertoires in COVID-19. For the study at large: Researchers got acute and convalescent COVID-19 samples from the United States, Italy and Spain.

Sequencing was carried out using peripheral blood. The TCR originated in a man between 45 and 60 years old with active COVID-19.

The CDR3 DNA is TGTGCCATCACCTCCGGGTCGGCCTACGAGCAGTACTTC. The encoded protein is CAITSGSAYEQYF. This chain links TRBV10-3 with TRBJ2-7, with D unclear. This CDR3 contains 13 residues. Trimming removed 7 bases from V and 2 bases from J, with 12 bases in between. CDR1 and CDR2 from the germline V gene are ENHRY and SYGVKD.